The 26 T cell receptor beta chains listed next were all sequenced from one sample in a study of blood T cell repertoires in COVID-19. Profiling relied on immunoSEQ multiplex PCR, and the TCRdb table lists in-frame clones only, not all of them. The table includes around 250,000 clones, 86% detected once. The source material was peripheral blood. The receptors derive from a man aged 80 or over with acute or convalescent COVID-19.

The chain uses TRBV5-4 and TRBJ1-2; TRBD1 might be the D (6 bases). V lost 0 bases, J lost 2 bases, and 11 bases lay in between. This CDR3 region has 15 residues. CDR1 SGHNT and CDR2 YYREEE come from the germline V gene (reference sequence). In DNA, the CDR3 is TGTGCCAGCAGCTTGGTGAACAGGGCGAACTATGGCTACACCTTC. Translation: CASSLVNRANYGYTF.

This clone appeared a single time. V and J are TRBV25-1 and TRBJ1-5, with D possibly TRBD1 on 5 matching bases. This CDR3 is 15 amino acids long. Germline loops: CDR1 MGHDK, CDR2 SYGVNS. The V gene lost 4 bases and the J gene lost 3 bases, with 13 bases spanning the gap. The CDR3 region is CASSAGGLPNQPQHF. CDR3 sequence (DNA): TGTGCCAGCAGTGCTGGGGGACTGCCCAATCAGCCCCAGCATTTT. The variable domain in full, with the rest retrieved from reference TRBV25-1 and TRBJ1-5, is EADIYQTPRYLVIGTGKKITLECSQTMGHDKMYWYQQDPGMELHLIHYSYGVNSTEKGDLSSESTVSRIRTEHFPLTLESARPSHTSQYLCASSAGGLPNQPQHFGDGTRLSIL.

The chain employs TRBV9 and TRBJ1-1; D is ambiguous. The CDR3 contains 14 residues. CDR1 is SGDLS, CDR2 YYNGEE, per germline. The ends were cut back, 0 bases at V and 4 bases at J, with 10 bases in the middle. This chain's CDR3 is CASSVVDGITEAFF. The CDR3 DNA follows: TGTGCCAGCAGCGTAGTCGACGGGATCACTGAAGCTTTCTTT.

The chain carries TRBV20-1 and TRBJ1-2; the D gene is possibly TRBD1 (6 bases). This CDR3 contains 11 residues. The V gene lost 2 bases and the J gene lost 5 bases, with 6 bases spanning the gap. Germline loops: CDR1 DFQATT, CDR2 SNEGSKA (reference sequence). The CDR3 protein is CSARTGYGYTF. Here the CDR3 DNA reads TGCAGTGCTAGAACAGGGTATGGCTACACCTTC.

CDR3: CASSSDRGNSPLHF. As DNA, the CDR3 is TGTGCCAGCAGTTCCGACAGGGGGAATTCACCCCTCCACTTT. This sequence joins TRBV6-2 or TRBV6-3 and TRBJ1-6, with 9 nucleotides matching TRBD1. With 4 bases clipped from V and 7 bases from J, the junction kept 2 bases outside the gene matches. The CDR3 consists of 14 residues. Germline CDR1 is MNHEY and CDR2 is SVGEGT.

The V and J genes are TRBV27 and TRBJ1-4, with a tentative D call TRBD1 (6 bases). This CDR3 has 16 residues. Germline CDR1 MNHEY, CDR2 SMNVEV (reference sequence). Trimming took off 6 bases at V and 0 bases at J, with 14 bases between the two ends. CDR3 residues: CASRPHRAPTNEKLFF. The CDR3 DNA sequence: TGTGCCAGCAGACCTCACAGGGCACCAACTAATGAAAAACTGTTTTTT.

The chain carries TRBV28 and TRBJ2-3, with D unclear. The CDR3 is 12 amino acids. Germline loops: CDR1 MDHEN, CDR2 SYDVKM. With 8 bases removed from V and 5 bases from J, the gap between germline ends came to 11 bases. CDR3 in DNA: TGTGCCAGCCGATCCGTCGGAGATACGCAGTATTTT. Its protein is CASRSVGDTQYF.

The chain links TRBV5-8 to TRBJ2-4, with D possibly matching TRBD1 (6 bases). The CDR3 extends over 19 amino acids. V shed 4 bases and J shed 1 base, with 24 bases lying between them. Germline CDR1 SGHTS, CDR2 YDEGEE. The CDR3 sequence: CASSTLGGGIGDAKNIQYF. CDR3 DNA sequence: TGTGCCAGCAGCACGCTTGGGGGCGGAATTGGGGACGCCAAAAACATTCAGTACTTC.

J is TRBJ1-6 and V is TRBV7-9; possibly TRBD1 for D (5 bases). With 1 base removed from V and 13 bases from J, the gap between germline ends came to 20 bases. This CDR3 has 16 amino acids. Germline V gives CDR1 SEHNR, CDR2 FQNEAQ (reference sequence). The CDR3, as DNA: TGTGCCAGCAGCTTAGAGGCAGGGCCGGGAGTCTTGCCCCTCCACTTT. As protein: CASSLEAGPGVLPLHF.

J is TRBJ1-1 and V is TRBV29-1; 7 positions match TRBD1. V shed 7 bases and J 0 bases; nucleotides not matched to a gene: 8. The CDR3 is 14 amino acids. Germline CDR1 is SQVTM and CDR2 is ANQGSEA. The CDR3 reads CSGRTGLMNTEAFF. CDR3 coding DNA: TGCAGCGGCCGGACAGGCCTAATGAACACTGAAGCTTTCTTT.

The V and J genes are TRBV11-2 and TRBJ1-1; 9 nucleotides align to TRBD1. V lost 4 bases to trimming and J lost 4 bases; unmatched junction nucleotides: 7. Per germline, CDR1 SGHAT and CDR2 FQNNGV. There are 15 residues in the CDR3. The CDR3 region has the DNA TGTGCCAGCAGCTCAACAGGGGGCGCTCTCACTGAAGCTTTCTTT. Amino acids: CASSSTGGALTEAFF.

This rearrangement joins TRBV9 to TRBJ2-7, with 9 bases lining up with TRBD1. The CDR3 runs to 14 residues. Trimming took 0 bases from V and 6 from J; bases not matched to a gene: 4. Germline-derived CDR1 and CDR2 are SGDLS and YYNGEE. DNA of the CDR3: TGTGCCAGCAGCGTAGGGGGACAGGGAATCGAGCAGTACTTC. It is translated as CASSVGGQGIEQYF.

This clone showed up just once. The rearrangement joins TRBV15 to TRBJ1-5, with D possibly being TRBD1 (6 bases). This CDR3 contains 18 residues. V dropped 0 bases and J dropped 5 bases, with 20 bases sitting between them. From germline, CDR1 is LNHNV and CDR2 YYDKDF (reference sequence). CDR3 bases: TGTGCCACCAGCAGAGACCCGGGGGGGCTGACAGACTATCAGCCCCAGCATTTT. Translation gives CATSRDPGGLTDYQPQHF.

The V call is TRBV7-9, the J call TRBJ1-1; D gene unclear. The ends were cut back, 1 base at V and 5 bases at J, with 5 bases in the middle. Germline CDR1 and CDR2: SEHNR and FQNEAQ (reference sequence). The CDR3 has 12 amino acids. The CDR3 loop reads CASSLGRTEAFF. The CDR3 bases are TGTGCCAGCAGCTTAGGGCGGACTGAAGCTTTCTTT.

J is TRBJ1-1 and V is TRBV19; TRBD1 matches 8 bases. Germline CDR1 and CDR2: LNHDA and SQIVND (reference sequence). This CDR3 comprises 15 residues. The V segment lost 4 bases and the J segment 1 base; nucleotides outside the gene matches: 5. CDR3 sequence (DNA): TGTGCCAGTAGTAGAACCGGGACAGGGAACACTGAAGCTTTCTTT. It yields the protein CASSRTGTGNTEAFF.

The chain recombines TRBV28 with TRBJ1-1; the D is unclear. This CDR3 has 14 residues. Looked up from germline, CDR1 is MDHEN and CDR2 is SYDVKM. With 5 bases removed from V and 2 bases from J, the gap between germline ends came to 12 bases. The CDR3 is CASSPPQRNTEAFF. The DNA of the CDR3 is TGTGCCAGCAGTCCGCCGCAGCGAAACACTGAAGCTTTCTTT.

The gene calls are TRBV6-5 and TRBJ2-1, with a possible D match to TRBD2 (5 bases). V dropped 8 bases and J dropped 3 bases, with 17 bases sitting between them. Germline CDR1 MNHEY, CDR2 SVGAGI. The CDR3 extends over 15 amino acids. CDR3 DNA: TGTGCCAGCTGCCTTGCAAGCGGAAACTACAATGAGCAGTTCTTC. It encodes CASCLASGNYNEQFF.

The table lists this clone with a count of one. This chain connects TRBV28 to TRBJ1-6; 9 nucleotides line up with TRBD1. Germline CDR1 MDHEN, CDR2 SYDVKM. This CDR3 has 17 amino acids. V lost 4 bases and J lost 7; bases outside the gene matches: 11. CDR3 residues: CASSSPAPGTGNSPLHF. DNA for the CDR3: TGTGCCAGCAGTTCCCCCGCGCCCGGGACAGGGAATTCACCCCTCCACTTT. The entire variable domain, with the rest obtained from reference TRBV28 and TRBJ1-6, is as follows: DVKVTQSSRYLVKRTGEKVFLECVQDMDHENMFWYRQDPGLGLRLIYFSYDVKMKEKGDIPEGYSVSREKKERFSLILESASTNQTSMYLCASSSPAPGTGNSPLHFGNGTRLTVT.

Here the CDR3 reads CASSQDRTERLTEAFF. The CDR3 nucleotides are TGCGCCAGCAGCCAAGACCGGACAGAACGTCTCACTGAAGCTTTCTTT. This chain connects TRBV4-3 to TRBJ1-1, with D maybe TRBD1 (6 bases). CDR1 is LGHNA, CDR2 YSLEER, per germline. This CDR3 has 16 amino acids. Trimming removed 0 bases from V and 4 bases from J, with 15 bases in between.

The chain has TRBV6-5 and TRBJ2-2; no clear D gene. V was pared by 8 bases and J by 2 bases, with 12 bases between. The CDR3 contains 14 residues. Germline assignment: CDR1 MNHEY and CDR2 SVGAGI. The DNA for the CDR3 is TGTGCCAGCCGGCAAACAGTCAACACCGGGGAGCTGTTTTTT. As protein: CASRQTVNTGELFF.

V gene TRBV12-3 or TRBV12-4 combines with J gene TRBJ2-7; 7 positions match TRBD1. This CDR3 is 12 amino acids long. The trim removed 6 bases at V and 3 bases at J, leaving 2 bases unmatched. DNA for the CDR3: TGTGCCAGCAGCTCAGGGGGCTACGAGCAGTACTTC. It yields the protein CASSSGGYEQYF.

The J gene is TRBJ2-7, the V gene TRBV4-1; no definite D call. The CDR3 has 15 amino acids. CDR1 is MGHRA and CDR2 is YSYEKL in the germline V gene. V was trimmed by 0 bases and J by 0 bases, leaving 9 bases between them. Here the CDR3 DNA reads TGCGCCAGCAGCCAAGACGAGACTGTCTCCTACGAGCAGTACTTC. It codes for CASSQDETVSYEQYF.

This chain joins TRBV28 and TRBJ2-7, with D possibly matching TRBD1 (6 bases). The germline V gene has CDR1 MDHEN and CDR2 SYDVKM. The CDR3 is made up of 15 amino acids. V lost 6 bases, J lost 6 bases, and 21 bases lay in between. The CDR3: CASRSRGPTLLEQYF. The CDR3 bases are TGTGCCAGCAGATCCAGGGGCCCAACCCTACTCGAGCAGTACTTC.

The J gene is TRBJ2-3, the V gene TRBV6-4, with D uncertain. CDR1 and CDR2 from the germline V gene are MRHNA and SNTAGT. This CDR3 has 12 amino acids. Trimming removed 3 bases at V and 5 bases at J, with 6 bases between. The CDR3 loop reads CASSEAGDTQYF. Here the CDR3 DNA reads TGTGCCAGCAGTGAGGCAGGAGATACGCAGTATTTT.

In DNA form, the CDR3 reads TGTGCCGGCCGAGGGACAGCAGGCACTGAAGCTTTCTTT. Protein sequence: CAGRGTAGTEAFF. The V and J genes are TRBV19 and TRBJ1-1, with 7 bases aligning to TRBD1. The V gene end was trimmed by 11 bases and the J gene end by 4 bases; junction bases not matched to a gene: 10. This CDR3 spans 13 amino acids. Germline V CDR1 and CDR2: LNHDA, SQIVND (reference sequence).

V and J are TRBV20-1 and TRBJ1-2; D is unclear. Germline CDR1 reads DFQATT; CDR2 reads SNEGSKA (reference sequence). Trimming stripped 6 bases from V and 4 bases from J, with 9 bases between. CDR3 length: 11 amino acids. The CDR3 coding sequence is TGCAGTGCACCGAGAGTCTATGGCTACACCTTC. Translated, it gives CSAPRVYGYTF.